These 25 T cell receptor beta chains were sequenced from one sample in a study of blood T cells in healthy people across ages. A second PCR of 7 to 11 cycles used a sample-barcoded 5' primer and a J-beta primer mix. One entry per CDR3 protein results from TCRdb running MiXCR on the 5' RACE reads. The table includes about 1.8 million distinct CDR3 sequences, about 50% detected once. What was sequenced was blood. The source is a woman aged 40 to 50 in good health.

This CDR3 is CSARRGLGLSNQPQHF. CDR3 sequence (DNA): TGCAGTGCCCGTCGGGGGTTAGGGCTGAGCAATCAGCCCCAGCATTTT. This sequence joins TRBV20-1 and TRBJ1-5; D may be TRBD1 (5 bases). In germline, CDR1 is DFQATT, CDR2 SNEGSKA (reference sequence). Trimming left V 6 bases short and J 1 base short, with 19 bases between. The CDR3 runs to 16 residues.

The V call is TRBV28, the J call TRBJ2-7; D perhaps matches TRBD1 (6 bases). The CDR3 sequence is 15 residues long. The V gene lost 0 bases and the J gene lost 2 bases, with 11 bases spanning the gap. Germline CDR1 reads MDHEN; CDR2 reads SYDVKM. The CDR3 reads CASSLWDSITYEQYF. The CDR3 DNA follows: TGTGCCAGCAGTTTATGGGACAGTATCACCTACGAGCAGTACTTC.

The J gene is TRBJ2-3, the V gene TRBV20-1; TRBD1 might be the D (6 bases). The CDR3 runs 12 residues. Germline V lookup: CDR1 DFQATT, CDR2 SNEGSKA (reference sequence). Trimming cost V 6 bases and J 2 bases, with 9 bases left between them. CDR3 in amino acids: CSAGHDTDTQYF. The DNA for the CDR3 is TGCAGTGCGGGACACGACACAGATACGCAGTATTTT.

The rearrangement uses TRBV2 and TRBJ1-2; 10 bases are shared with TRBD1. CDR1 is SNHLY, CDR2 FYNNEI, per germline. This CDR3 is built from 14 residues. J gave up 6 bases and V 6 bases, and 7 bases lay outside the gene matches. The CDR3 reads CASSPDRGMDGYTF. DNA of the CDR3: TGTGCCAGCAGCCCGGACAGGGGGATGGATGGCTACACCTTC.

V usage is TRBV25-1 and J usage is TRBJ2-3; D might be TRBD1 or TRBD2, each matching 6 bases. Trimming cost V 5 bases and J 4 bases, with 19 bases left between them. This CDR3 has 16 residues. The germline V gene encodes CDR1 MGHDK and CDR2 SYGVNS. Written as DNA, the CDR3 is TGTGCCAGCAGTCCCATAATTTCGGGGGCATCAGATACGCAGTATTTT. It yields the protein CASSPIISGASDTQYF.

The chain has TRBV6-5 and TRBJ2-5; D is ambiguous. V was clipped by 0 bases and J by 2 bases, with 19 bases between them. Germline CDR1 is MNHEY and CDR2 is SVGAGI. The CDR3 spans 18 residues. CDR3 coding DNA: TGTGCCAGCAGTTACTCTTTTCGGCTGCTGGGCAGGCAAGAGACCCAGTACTTC. It is translated as CASSYSFRLLGRQETQYF.

The chain employs TRBV5-6 and TRBJ1-6, with 8 bases lining up with TRBD1. This CDR3 comprises 15 residues. The germline CDR1 and CDR2 sequences are SGHDT and YYEEEE. V lost 0 bases, J lost 5 bases, and 1 base stayed unmatched. DNA of the CDR3: TGTGCCAGCAGCTTGGGACAGGGGCATAATTCACCCCTCCACTTT. Protein product: CASSLGQGHNSPLHF.

The V gene is TRBV7-2, the J gene TRBJ2-6, with 12 positions matching TRBD2. This CDR3 is built from 18 residues. V lost 7 bases to trimming and J lost 0 bases; unmatched junction nucleotides: 7. The germline CDR1 and CDR2 sequences are SGHTA and FQGNSA. CDR3 protein: CASTRLAGVYSGANVLTF. In DNA, the CDR3 is TGTGCCAGCACCAGACTAGCGGGGGTCTACTCTGGGGCCAACGTCCTGACTTTC.

This clonotype was seen a handful of times. The chain couples TRBV2 to TRBJ1-5; 9 bases are shared with TRBD1. Unmatched junction bases numbered 12, after V lost 8 bases and J lost 1 base. The CDR3 contains 17 residues. In germline, CDR1 is SNHLY, CDR2 FYNNEI. This CDR3 is CASLRDRALLSNQPQHF. CDR3 DNA sequence: TGTGCCAGCCTCCGGGACAGGGCCCTTTTAAGCAATCAGCCCCAGCATTTT.

The genes are TRBV7-9 and TRBJ2-7; TRBD2 agrees at 7 bases. CDR1 and CDR2 from the germline V gene are SEHNR and FQNEAQ (reference sequence). The CDR3 has 15 residues. V was clipped by 4 bases and J by 5 bases; unmatched bases: 11. This CDR3 reads CASSYGEGLRDEQYF. The CDR3 DNA follows: TGTGCCAGCAGCTATGGGGAGGGCCTACGGGACGAGCAGTACTTC. Full variable domain (rest looked up from reference TRBV7-9 and TRBJ2-7): DTGVSQNPRHKITKRGQNVTFRCDPISEHNRLYWYRQTLGQGPEFLTYFQNEAQLEKSRLLSDRFSAERPKGSFSTLEIQRTEQGDSAMYLCASSYGEGLRDEQYFGPGTRLTVT.

The chain employs TRBV20-1 and TRBJ2-1, with TRBD2 matching 7 bases. J gave up 9 bases and V 1 base, and 21 bases lay outside the gene matches. CDR1 DFQATT and CDR2 SNEGSKA come from the germline V gene (reference sequence). The CDR3 covers 18 residues. CDR3 sequence (DNA): TGCAGTGCTAGAGCGTTCACCCCTAGAGCGGGACGGAGGGGTGAGCAGTTCTTC. Translation gives CSARAFTPRAGRRGEQFF.

About this clonotype itself: The junction departs from germline at one end; a sequencing error may be responsible. The V call is TRBV4-3, the J call TRBJ2-7; TRBD1 might be the D (5 bases). The CDR3 is 20 residues long. In germline, CDR1 is LGHNA, CDR2 YSLEER. CDR3 sequence (DNA): TGCGTCAGCAGCCAAGATATAATTTTGGCGGACACCCAGATTTTCTACGAGCAGTACTTC. As protein: CVSSQDIILADTQIFYEQYF.

The chain is built from TRBV10-3 and TRBJ2-1, with TRBD2 matching 8 bases. V lost 8 bases, J lost 4 bases, and 4 bases stayed unmatched. The V gene's germline CDR1 is ENHRY and CDR2 SYGVKD. This CDR3 contains 13 residues. This CDR3 is CAIGERGYNEQFF. The CDR3 nucleotides are TGTGCCATCGGAGAGCGGGGGTACAATGAGCAGTTCTTC.

CDR3 amino acids: CASIPEGDTQYF. The CDR3 nucleotides read TGTGCCAGCATTCCGGAGGGGGATACGCAGTATTTT. This rearrangement joins TRBV2 to TRBJ2-3, with a weak D call TRBD2 (6 bases). Trimming removed 7 bases at V and 6 bases at J, with 11 bases between. The CDR3 is made up of 12 amino acids. In germline, CDR1 is SNHLY, CDR2 FYNNEI.

This clonotype was seen more than once but under ten times. This chain joins TRBV5-1 and TRBJ2-3; tentatively, D is TRBD1 or TRBD2 (5 bases each). Deletions cut 1 base from V and 3 bases from J, with 12 bases between. Germline assignment: CDR1 SGHRS and CDR2 YFSETQ. The CDR3 runs 15 residues. CDR3 region: CASSLPRGVTDTQYF. CDR3 nucleotide sequence: TGCGCCAGCAGCTTGCCGAGGGGTGTGACAGATACGCAGTATTTT.

About this clonotype itself: A read error may explain this, as a much larger clone is one base away. The rearrangement uses TRBV6-5 and TRBJ2-5; perhaps TRBD2 as D (5 bases). The germline CDR1 and CDR2 sequences are MNHEY and SVGAGI. With 6 bases removed from V and 9 bases from J, the gap between germline ends came to 20 bases. CDR3 length: 14 amino acids. The CDR3 nucleotides are TGTGCCAGCAGACGGGGTATGGGTCTGGAGGCCCAGTACTTC. Translating it yields CASRRGMGLEAQYF.

Only one count was recorded for this clonotype. This sequence joins TRBV27 and TRBJ2-3; weak D call: TRBD1 (5 bases). The CDR3 extends over 15 amino acids. Germline CDR1 is MNHEY and CDR2 is SMNVEV (reference sequence). V shed 8 bases and J shed 1 base, with 16 bases lying between them. Here the CDR3 reads CASGNRKICTDTQYF. In DNA, the CDR3 is TGTGCCAGCGGTAACAGGAAAATTTGCACAGATACGCAGTATTTT.

This clonotype was seen a handful of times. This rearrangement joins TRBV27 to TRBJ2-5; a possible D gene is TRBD1 (6 bases). Germline V gives CDR1 MNHEY, CDR2 SMNVEV (reference sequence). The ends were cut back, 5 bases at V and 11 bases at J, with 15 bases in the middle. The CDR3 has 12 residues. CDR3 in DNA: TGTGCCAGCAGTGCAGGGGTGGGTGAGCAGTACTTC. Residues: CASSAGVGEQYF.

Written as DNA, the CDR3 is TGTGCCAGCAGTCGAAGAGGGGGGAGGCCCTACGAGCAGTACTTC. It translates to CASSRRGGRPYEQYF. The J gene is TRBJ2-7, the V gene TRBV6-5; TRBD1 or TRBD2 may be the D gene (6 bases each). Per germline, CDR1 MNHEY and CDR2 SVGAGI. Trimming stripped 5 bases from V and 2 bases from J, with 16 bases between. This CDR3 contains 15 residues.

Remarks on this clonotype: At one boundary the junction diverges from the germline segment, which might be a read error. The V and J genes are TRBV24-1 and TRBJ2-3; D not certain. Germline assignment: CDR1 KGHDR and CDR2 SFDVKD. The CDR3 loop spans 14 amino acids. The CDR3 DNA reads TGCGCCACCAGTGATTTGCAAGGGATAGATACGCAGTATTTT. Protein sequence: CATSDLQGIDTQYF.

This clonotype turned up a few times. The V call is TRBV7-9, the J call TRBJ2-4; possible D gene TRBD1, 6 bases. The J call may be wrong; the DNA end is better matched by TRBJ2-7. The CDR3 length is 14 residues. Germline V gene data show CDR1 as SEHNR and CDR2 as FQNEAQ (reference sequence). The CDR3 nucleotides are TGTGCCAGCAGCCCAAGGGGACACCCCTACGAGCAGTACTTC. Translation gives CASSPRGHPYEQYF.

The chain combines TRBV5-8 with TRBJ2-4; 11 bases agree with TRBD1. J gave up 9 bases and V 5 bases, and 10 bases lay outside the gene matches. The CDR3 contains 15 residues. Germline CDR1 and CDR2: SGHTS and YDEGEE. The CDR3 loop reads CASSSPGTGGGIQYF. CDR3 DNA sequence: TGTGCCAGCAGTTCGCCCGGGACAGGGGGTGGCATTCAGTACTTC.

A few counts support this clonotype. The chain has TRBV24-1 and TRBJ2-1; D gene uncertain. Germline V CDR1 and CDR2: KGHDR, SFDVKD. There are 13 residues in the CDR3. Trimming pared 7 bases from V and 5 bases from J, leaving 11 bases between. This CDR3 is CATSDGAHNEQFF. As DNA, the CDR3 is TGTGCCACCAGCGATGGTGCCCACAATGAGCAGTTCTTC.

A single count supports this clonotype. DNA for the CDR3: TGTGCCAGCAGCCAGGAAACACTAGCGGGGGTCACAGATACGCAGTATTTT. Encoded protein: CASSQETLAGVTDTQYF. The chain uses TRBV4-2 and TRBJ2-3; 11 nucleotides agree with TRBD2. The ends lost 3 bases at V and 2 bases at J; junction bases unmatched: 7. Germline loops: CDR1 LGHNA, CDR2 YNFKEQ. This CDR3 has 17 amino acids.

CDR3 coding DNA: TGCAGCGTTGAAGAATCTGAGGGCTACACCTTC. This gives the protein CSVEESEGYTF. V usage is TRBV29-1 and J usage is TRBJ1-2; D is ambiguous. Germline values: CDR1 SQVTM, CDR2 ANQGSEA. Deletions cut 0 bases from V and 8 bases from J, with 7 bases between. CDR3 size: 11 residues.